Below are 12 T cell receptor beta chains sequenced from a single sample in a study of neoadjuvant nivolumab and ipilimumab in lung cancer. Libraries were prepared by immunoSEQ multiplex PCR; TCRdb keeps only in-frame clonotypes and omits some of them. The table lists approximately 19,000 clones, more than 75% of them singletons. The material sequenced was peripheral blood, taken before neoadjuvant nivolumab, alone or with ipilimumab. Receptors originate from an adult with non-small cell lung cancer.

This clone was counted a few times. The chain is built from TRBV28 and TRBJ1-1; D remains ambiguous. This CDR3 is 12 amino acids long. Germline V lookup: CDR1 MDHEN, CDR2 SYDVKM. Trimming left V 5 bases short and J 4 bases short, with 8 bases between. Written as DNA, the CDR3 is TGTGCCAGCAGTCCAACGGGCACTGAAGCTTTCTTT. This encodes CASSPTGTEAFF. Looking up the rest from reference TRBV28 and TRBJ1-1 gives the full variable domain: DVKVTQSSRYLVKRTGEKVFLECVQDMDHENMFWYRQDPGLGLRLIYFSYDVKMKEKGDIPEGYSVSREKKERFSLILESASTNQTSMYLCASSPTGTEAFFGQGTRLTVV.

The chain combines TRBV5-4 with TRBJ2-2, with 14 bases identical to TRBD2. Germline V lookup: CDR1 SGHNT, CDR2 YYREEE (reference sequence). The length of the CDR3 is 16 residues. The V gene end was trimmed by 0 bases and the J gene end by 5 bases; junction bases not matched to a gene: 0. The CDR3 nucleotides read TGTGCCAGCAGCTTGGGGACTAGCGGGAGGACCGGGGAGCTGTTTTTT. Translating gives CASSLGTSGRTGELFF.

The chain links TRBV28 to TRBJ2-3, with TRBD2 matching over 10 bases. Germline V gene sequence: CDR1 MDHEN, CDR2 SYDVKM. The length of the CDR3 is 16 residues. V was clipped by 3 bases and J by 4 bases; unmatched bases: 7. This CDR3 is CASSLQRLAGADTQYF. The CDR3 DNA reads TGTGCCAGCAGTTTGCAGCGGCTAGCGGGAGCAGATACGCAGTATTTT. Looking up the rest from reference TRBV28 and TRBJ2-3 gives the full variable domain: DVKVTQSSRYLVKRTGEKVFLECVQDMDHENMFWYRQDPGLGLRLIYFSYDVKMKEKGDIPEGYSVSREKKERFSLILESASTNQTSMYLCASSLQRLAGADTQYFGPGTRLTVL.

The chain links TRBV7-9 to TRBJ2-3, with 8 nucleotides matching TRBD2. CDR1 is SEHNR, CDR2 FQNEAQ, per germline (reference sequence). The CDR3 is 14 residues long. V lost 8 bases to trimming and J lost 1 base; unmatched junction nucleotides: 5. CDR3 in amino acids: CASRLAGRTDTQYF. The CDR3 bases are TGTGCCAGCCGATTAGCGGGACGCACAGATACGCAGTATTTT. The whole variable domain, filled in from reference TRBV7-9 and TRBJ2-3, reads DTGVSQNPRHKITKRGQNVTFRCDPISEHNRLYWYRQTLGQGPEFLTYFQNEAQLEKSRLLSDRFSAERPKGSFSTLEIQRTEQGDSAMYLCASRLAGRTDTQYFGPGTRLTVL.

J is TRBJ1-1 and V is TRBV7-8, with a possible D match to TRBD1 (6 bases). This CDR3 has 15 residues. V lost 1 base and J lost 12, with 21 bases in between. CDR1 and CDR2 (germline): SGHVS, FQNEAQ. CDR3 sequence reads: CASSLVQGPSGITFF. CDR3 DNA: TGTGCCAGCAGCTTAGTACAGGGCCCGAGCGGCATCACTTTCTTT.

Points on this clone: Other DNA sequences in the sample encode the same CDR3. This chain connects TRBV18 to TRBJ2-3; D not certain. CDR3 length: 12 residues. Trimming took 3 bases from V and 0 from J, leaving 1 base between them. CDR1 is KGHSH and CDR2 is LQKENI in the germline V gene. The CDR3, as DNA: TGTGCCAGCTCACCGAGCACAGATACGCAGTATTTT. Residues: CASSPSTDTQYF.

This clone appeared a single time. The rearrangement uses TRBV7-2 and TRBJ2-7; D not resolved. The CDR3 is 13 amino acids. V lost 1 base, J lost 2 bases, and 6 bases lay in between. Germline V lookup: CDR1 SGHTA, CDR2 FQGNSA. CDR3 coding DNA: TGTGCCAGCAGCTTAGGAATTACCTACGAGCAGTACTTC. This encodes CASSLGITYEQYF.

The genes are TRBV2 and TRBJ1-2; a possible D gene is TRBD1 (5 bases). Between the trimmed V and J ends, which lost 4 bases and 2 bases, there was a span of 8 bases. CDR3 length equals 13 residues. The germline gives CDR1 SNHLY, CDR2 FYNNEI. As DNA, the CDR3 is TGTGCCAGCAGTGCGGCAGGGAACTATGGCTACACCTTC. Translated, it gives CASSAAGNYGYTF. Full variable domain (missing parts from reference TRBV2 and TRBJ1-2): EPEVTQTPSHQVTQMGQEVILRCVPISNHLYFYWYRQILGQKVEFLVSFYNNEISEKSEIFDDQFSVERPDGSNFTLKIRSTKLEDSAMYFCASSAAGNYGYTFGSGTRLTVV.

The V and J genes are TRBV5-4 and TRBJ2-7, with a tentative D call TRBD1 (7 bases). This CDR3 is built from 15 residues. V lost 0 bases, J lost 1 base, and 11 bases lay in between. The germline V gene encodes CDR1 SGHNT and CDR2 YYREEE (reference sequence). CDR3 DNA sequence: TGTGCCAGCAGCTTGGCCCCAGGGGGGTCCTACGAGCAGTACTTC. Translating gives CASSLAPGGSYEQYF. The full variable domain, completed using reference TRBV5-4 and TRBJ2-7, is ETGVTQSPTHLIKTRGQQVTLRCSSQSGHNTVSWYQQALGQGPQFIFQYYREEENGRGNFPPRFSGLQFPNYSSELNVNALELDDSALYLCASSLAPGGSYEQYFGPGTRLTVT.

The rearrangement joins TRBV5-4 to TRBJ2-7; 8 bases agree with TRBD1. The CDR3 covers 15 residues. J lost 5 bases, V lost 0 bases, and 7 bases had no gene match. Per germline, CDR1 SGHNT and CDR2 YYREEE (reference sequence). CDR3 sequence: CASSLVQGAIHEQYF. The CDR3 DNA reads TGTGCCAGCAGCTTGGTGCAGGGGGCGATCCACGAGCAGTACTTC.

In this sample, this clone turned up once. The rearrangement joins TRBV9 to TRBJ2-2; 7 bases align to TRBD2. Germline V CDR1 and CDR2: SGDLS, YYNGEE. J was trimmed by 2 bases and V by 0 bases; bases with no gene match: 4. CDR3 size: 16 residues. The CDR3 loop reads CASSVGPGLNTGELFF. The CDR3 DNA is TGTGCCAGCAGCGTAGGGCCGGGACTAAACACCGGGGAGCTGTTTTTT.

This chain uses TRBV6-6 with TRBJ1-1; D is ambiguous. The CDR3 has 12 residues. V was cut by 6 bases and J by 7 bases, with 12 bases left in between. Germline V gene data show CDR1 as MNHNY and CDR2 as SVGAGI (reference sequence). The CDR3 DNA reads as TGTGCCAGCAGCCAGACCGAAAATGAAGCTTTCTTT. This encodes CASSQTENEAFF.